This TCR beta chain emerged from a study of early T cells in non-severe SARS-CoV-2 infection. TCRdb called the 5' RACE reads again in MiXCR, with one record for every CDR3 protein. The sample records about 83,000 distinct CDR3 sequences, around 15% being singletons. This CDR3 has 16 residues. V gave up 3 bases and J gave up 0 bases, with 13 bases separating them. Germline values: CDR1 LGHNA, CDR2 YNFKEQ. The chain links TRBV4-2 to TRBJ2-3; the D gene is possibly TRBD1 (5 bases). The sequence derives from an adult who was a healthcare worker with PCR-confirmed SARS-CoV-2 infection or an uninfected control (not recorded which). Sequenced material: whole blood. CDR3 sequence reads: CASSHDSKSSTDTQYF. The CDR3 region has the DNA TGTGCCAGCAGCCATGACAGCAAATCTAGCACAGATACGCAGTATTTT.